The 17 T cell receptor beta chains presented below share a single source sample, sequenced in a study of CD8+ T cells in alopecia areata. Extracted RNA was reverse transcribed into cDNA, the sequencing template. Assay used: immunoSEQ multiplex PCR; TCRdb lists only in-frame clones, some missing. Here the sample spans over 150,000 clones, 50% to 60% being singletons. The material sequenced was CD4+ T cells sorted from blood, taken at week 0. Receptors were obtained from a human donor with alopecia areata.

The chain employs TRBV10-3 and TRBJ2-3, with 7 bases that match TRBD2. Germline V gives CDR1 ENHRY, CDR2 SYGVKD. J was trimmed by 0 bases and V by 10 bases; bases with no gene match: 7. The CDR3 loop spans 14 amino acids. The CDR3 sequence is CATAVGGSTDTQYF. The CDR3 coding sequence is TGTGCCACCGCTGTGGGGGGGAGCACAGATACGCAGTATTTT.

The V and J genes are TRBV5-6 and TRBJ2-3; D unclear. The germline V gene encodes CDR1 SGHDT and CDR2 YYEEEE. V was cut by 2 bases and J by 6 bases, with 7 bases left in between. CDR3 length: 12 amino acids. The CDR3 loop reads CASSFNFDTQYF. The CDR3 coding sequence is TGTGCCAGCAGCTTTAATTTTGATACGCAGTATTTT.

This chain connects TRBV23-1 to TRBJ2-5; a possible D gene is TRBD2 (5 bases). TRBV23-1 is an ORF, and what it does is uncertain. This CDR3 is 15 amino acids long. The germline V and J ends were trimmed by 0 bases and 2 bases, with 10 bases remaining between them. CDR3 DNA: TGCGCCAGCAGTCAATCCTCGGGGTCTCAAGAGACCCAGTACTTC. As protein: CASSQSSGSQETQYF.

The CDR3 sequence is CAWSPDRGPWQPQHF. The CDR3 region has the DNA TGTGCCTGGAGCCCGGACAGGGGTCCGTGGCAGCCCCAGCATTTT. This chain joins TRBV30 and TRBJ1-5; 9 bases agree with TRBD1. Trimming took 3 bases from V and 7 from J; bases not matched to a gene: 10. This CDR3 contains 15 residues. Germline V gene lookup returns CDR1 GTSNPN and CDR2 SVGIG (reference sequence).

V usage is TRBV10-3 and J usage is TRBJ2-5; 7 bases map to TRBD1. From germline, CDR1 is ENHRY and CDR2 SYGVKD. Germline trimming cut 6 bases from V and 2 bases from J; bases unmatched to any gene: 9. This CDR3 region has 15 residues. The CDR3 here is CAISIAGTVQETQYF. The CDR3 nucleotides are TGTGCCATCAGCATCGCCGGGACAGTTCAAGAGACCCAGTACTTC.

Written as DNA, the CDR3 is TGTGCCTGGAGTAGGGGAACCTACGAGCAGTACTTC. Translating gives CAWSRGTYEQYF. The V call is TRBV30, the J call TRBJ2-7; D possibly corresponds to TRBD1 (5 bases). Germline CDR1 is GTSNPN and CDR2 is SVGIG (reference sequence). Trimming removed 2 bases at V and 2 bases at J, with 7 bases between. This CDR3 is 12 amino acids long.

The table lists this clone with a few counts. CDR3 nucleotides: TGTGCCAGCAGTTATAGCAATCAGCCCCAGCATTTT. The encoded protein is CASSYSNQPQHF. This chain connects TRBV28 to TRBJ1-5, with D hard to call. V lost 4 bases and J lost 0, with 1 base in between. CDR3 size: 12 residues. Germline V gene lookup returns CDR1 MDHEN and CDR2 SYDVKM.

This chain connects TRBV4-2 to TRBJ2-3; unclear D gene. Trimming pared 0 bases from V and 2 bases from J, leaving 9 bases between. This CDR3 is 15 amino acids long. Germline V CDR1 and CDR2: LGHNA, YNFKEQ. The CDR3 is CASSQEVGFTDTQYF. CDR3 DNA sequence: TGTGCCAGCAGCCAAGAAGTGGGCTTCACAGATACGCAGTATTTT.

The table lists this clone with a count of one. V gene TRBV5-6 combines with J gene TRBJ1-1, with unresolved D. The CDR3 is 12 residues long. Trimming took off 4 bases at V and 5 bases at J, with 9 bases between the two ends. The germline CDR1 and CDR2 sequences are SGHDT and YYEEEE. CDR3 nucleotide sequence: TGTGCCAGCAGCCCCGGATCTACTGAAGCTTTCTTT. Encoded protein: CASSPGSTEAFF.

This clone was seen a few times. J is TRBJ2-3 and V is TRBV25-1; TRBD1 matches 11 bases. J was trimmed by 7 bases and V by 6 bases; bases with no gene match: 12. Per the germline V gene, CDR1 is MGHDK and CDR2 is SYGVNS. The CDR3 loop spans 16 amino acids. CDR3 in amino acids: CASRWKDRGHSNTQYF. The CDR3 nucleotides are TGTGCCAGCAGGTGGAAGGACAGGGGGCATTCGAATACGCAGTATTTT.

V is TRBV7-2 and J is TRBJ2-7; D unclear. Between the trimmed V and J ends, which lost 6 bases and 6 bases, there was a span of 18 bases. CDR1 SGHTA and CDR2 FQGNSA come from the germline V gene. This CDR3 is built from 14 residues. This CDR3 is CASRPHNGPGEQYF. CDR3 coding DNA: TGTGCCAGCAGACCCCACAACGGCCCTGGCGAGCAGTACTTC.

This clone has more than one count but fewer than ten. V gene TRBV4-1 combines with J gene TRBJ2-7; a weak D match, TRBD2 (7 bases). Trimming took off 4 bases at V and 1 base at J, with 17 bases between the two ends. The germline gives CDR1 MGHRA, CDR2 YSYEKL. This CDR3 comprises 16 residues. The CDR3 nucleotides are TGCGCCAGCAGCCCCCTCGGGGGGCGAGTATCCTACGAGCAGTACTTC. This sequence encodes CASSPLGGRVSYEQYF.

A remark on this clone: Other nucleotide sequences from this sample produce the same CDR3. The J gene is TRBJ1-5, the V gene TRBV4-2, with 8 bases identical to TRBD1. The CDR3 runs to 15 residues. CDR1 and CDR2 from the germline V gene are LGHNA and YNFKEQ. Trimming at V came to 3 bases and at J to 2 bases, leaving 3 bases not matched to a gene. CDR3 residues: CASSQATGGNQPQHF. The CDR3, as DNA: TGTGCCAGCAGCCAGGCGACAGGGGGCAATCAGCCCCAGCATTTT.

This clone has only a few counts. The rearrangement uses TRBV19 and TRBJ2-7, with D tentatively TRBD1 or TRBD2 (5 bases each). Germline values: CDR1 LNHDA, CDR2 SQIVND (reference sequence). This CDR3 contains 11 residues. Trimming took off 5 bases at V and 6 bases at J, with 8 bases between the two ends. The CDR3 bases are TGTGCCAGTAGTCGGGGCGGCGAGCAGTACTTC. Translating it yields CASSRGGEQYF.

This clone has just one count. A junction boundary mismatches the germline segment, possibly from a read error. V usage is TRBV7-2 and J usage is TRBJ1-2; D not resolved. The CDR3 has 13 amino acids. Germline lookup yields CDR1 SGHTA and CDR2 FQGNSA. The CDR3 DNA reads as TGTGCCAGCAGTTTAGTGGAGATATATGGCTACACCTTC. This encodes CASSLVEIYGYTF.

The rearrangement links TRBV5-1 to TRBJ1-1, with no clear D. The CDR3 sequence is 13 residues long. Trimming took off 5 bases at V and 0 bases at J, with 8 bases between the two ends. Germline V gene sequence: CDR1 SGHRS, CDR2 YFSETQ. CDR3 loop: CASRLEVNTEAFF. In nucleotides, the CDR3 is TGCGCCAGCAGATTAGAGGTGAACACTGAAGCTTTCTTT.

The chain uses TRBV2 and TRBJ2-6, with 11 bases matching TRBD1. V trimming: 3 bases; J trimming: 2 bases; junction bases outside the gene matches: 6. This CDR3 spans 18 amino acids. Germline V CDR1 and CDR2: SNHLY, FYNNEI. This CDR3 is CASSDGTGGLAGANVLTF. Written as DNA, the CDR3 is TGTGCCAGCAGTGATGGGACAGGGGGTCTGGCTGGGGCCAACGTCCTGACTTTC.